Each of the 5 T cell receptor beta chains below was sequenced from the same sample in a study of CD8+ T cells in alopecia areata. In each case, RNA was isolated and then reverse transcribed into cDNA as the sequencing template. Sequencing used immunoSEQ multiplex PCR; TCRdb keeps in-frame clones, though not all of them. The sample has roughly 250,000 clones, 65% to 70% seen once. Sequenced material: CD4+ T cells sorted from blood, taken at week 0. These receptor sequences come from a human donor with alopecia areata.

The DNA for the CDR3 is TGTGCCAGCACCTTTTTACAGGGCTTAGGTTCACCCCTCCACTTT. Its protein is CASTFLQGLGSPLHF. The V call is TRBV6-5, the J call TRBJ1-6; possible D gene TRBD1, 6 bases. From germline, CDR1 is MNHEY and CDR2 SVGAGI. Trimming cost V 7 bases and J 9 bases, with 19 bases left between them. The CDR3 contains 15 residues.

The chain is built from TRBV29-1 and TRBJ1-2, with 9 bases fitting TRBD1. The CDR3 totals 13 residues. The V and J ends lost 4 bases and 7 bases, in that order; junction bases with no gene match: 7. Germline CDR1 and CDR2: SQVTM and ANQGSEA. The CDR3 bases are TGCAGCGTTGGGGGACAGGGATATGGTGGCTACACCTTC. It is translated as CSVGGQGYGGYTF.

This rearrangement joins TRBV7-9 to TRBJ2-6; no firm D call. CDR1 is SEHNR and CDR2 is FQNEAQ in the germline V gene (reference sequence). Trimming left V 5 bases short and J 4 bases short, with 6 bases between. This CDR3 comprises 13 residues. The CDR3 DNA follows: TGTGCCAGCAGCCCTGGGGGGGCCAACGTCCTGACTTTC. Translating it yields CASSPGGANVLTF.

CDR3 protein: CAWSPGQGALTNEKLFF. In nucleotides, the CDR3 is TGTGCCTGGAGCCCAGGACAGGGGGCCTTAACTAATGAAAAACTGTTTTTT. This rearrangement joins TRBV30 to TRBJ1-4; the match to TRBD1 covers 11 bases. Germline values: CDR1 GTSNPN, CDR2 SVGIG (reference sequence). CDR3 length equals 17 residues. V was pared by 3 bases and J by 1 base, with 7 bases of the junction left unmatched.

This chain uses TRBV9 with TRBJ1-3, with 7 positions matching TRBD1. The CDR3 contains 14 residues. Germline lookup yields CDR1 SGDLS and CDR2 YYNGEE. V shed 4 bases, J shed 0 bases, and the junction held 1 base outside the gene matches. CDR3 sequence reads: CASSPGGSGNTIYF. The CDR3 DNA reads TGTGCCAGCAGCCCAGGGGGCTCTGGAAACACCATATATTTT.